The 28 T cell receptor beta chains listed next were all sequenced from one sample in a study of T-cell reconstitution after alpha-beta-depleted transplantation in children. It was with unique molecular identifiers that the TCRbeta library was prepared. TCRdb redid the calling of the PCR reads with MiXCR, one entry per CDR3 protein. The data contain around 600,000 distinct CDR3 sequences, around a sixth of them singletons. The sequenced sample was PBMCs from the stem cell graft donor, obtained from the stem cell graft. Receptors were obtained from a human donor who donated a stem cell graft to a child with acute myeloid leukemia.

This clonotype came up a few times. This CDR3 is CASSVSTDPSEAFF. DNA for the CDR3: TGTGCCAGCAGCGTATCGACAGACCCTTCTGAAGCTTTCTTT. The rearrangement joins TRBV9 to TRBJ1-1; a weak D match, TRBD1 (5 bases). The CDR3 is 14 residues long. Germline V gene lookup returns CDR1 SGDLS and CDR2 YYNGEE. The V end was cut by 1 base, the J end by 6 bases, with 13 bases between.

This clonotype was seen more than once but under ten times. V is TRBV29-1 and J is TRBJ2-3; 11 positions agree with TRBD2. Losses at the gene ends were 6 bases for V and 5 bases for J; bases not matched to a gene: 10. The CDR3 contains 15 residues. CDR1 and CDR2 from the germline V gene are SQVTM and ANQGSEA. The CDR3 DNA is TGCAGCGTGCTAAATAGCGGGGGGGCCAAAGATACGCAGTATTTT. Translating it yields CSVLNSGGAKDTQYF.

This clonotype was detected a few times. The chain employs TRBV7-2 and TRBJ1-3; 7 bases are shared with TRBD1. The junction had 9 bases not matched to a gene; V was cut back by 6 bases and J by 7 bases. The CDR3 totals 14 residues. Germline V gene lookup returns CDR1 SGHTA and CDR2 FQGNSA. CDR3 in amino acids: CASSGQVKGNTIYF. The CDR3 nucleotides are TGTGCCAGCAGTGGACAGGTCAAGGGGAACACCATATATTTT.

This clonotype has only a few counts. The chain has TRBV27 and TRBJ2-3, with D unresolved. Trimming took 0 bases from V and 6 from J, leaving 13 bases between them. Germline lookup yields CDR1 MNHEY and CDR2 SMNVEV (reference sequence). The length of the CDR3 is 15 residues. CDR3 nucleotide sequence: TGTGCCAGCAGTTTATCAAGGGCCCGTTCGGATACGCAGTATTTT. This sequence encodes CASSLSRARSDTQYF.

This rearrangement joins TRBV20-1 to TRBJ2-3, with 13 bases identical to TRBD2. The length of the CDR3 is 19 residues. Unmatched junction bases numbered 21, after V lost 6 bases and J lost 6 bases. CDR1 is DFQATT and CDR2 is SNEGSKA in the germline V gene (reference sequence). The CDR3 DNA follows: TGCAGTGCGGACCCCGGGACAGTGAGGACTAGCGGGGGCTTGGATACGCAGTATTTT. Its protein product is CSADPGTVRTSGGLDTQYF.

This clonotype has ten or more counts. The rearrangement uses TRBV20-1 and TRBJ1-5; D remains ambiguous. The CDR3 runs 15 residues. Germline values: CDR1 DFQATT, CDR2 SNEGSKA (reference sequence). Trimming cost V 6 bases and J 0 bases, with 15 bases left between them. CDR3 DNA: TGCAGTGCATTGGGGAGCGACTATAGCAATCAGCCCCAGCATTTT. It yields the protein CSALGSDYSNQPQHF.

This clonotype was observed a few times. This chain connects TRBV20-1 to TRBJ2-6; TRBD1 agrees at 8 bases. The germline gives CDR1 DFQATT, CDR2 SNEGSKA (reference sequence). This CDR3 contains 15 residues. J lost 2 bases, V lost 6 bases, and 6 bases had no gene match. DNA for the CDR3: TGCAGTGCGACAGACAGGGGTACTGGGGCCAACGTCCTGACTTTC. Encoded protein: CSATDRGTGANVLTF.

Many counts were recorded for this clonotype. The chain joins TRBV6-1 to TRBJ1-2; D gene ambiguous. Looked up from germline, CDR1 is MNHNS and CDR2 is SASEGT. The CDR3 has 13 amino acids. V was trimmed by 2 bases and J by 1 base, leaving 5 bases between them. This CDR3 reads CASSETHNYGYTF. CDR3 sequence (DNA): TGTGCCAGCAGTGAAACTCATAACTATGGCTACACCTTC.

This clonotype has a count of ten or more. The chain has TRBV20-1 and TRBJ1-1; a possible D gene is TRBD1 (6 bases). CDR1 and CDR2 from the germline V gene are DFQATT and SNEGSKA (reference sequence). This CDR3 spans 11 amino acids. The CDR3 loop is CRGGGNTEAFF. In nucleotides, the CDR3 is TGCAGAGGAGGGGGTAACACTGAAGCTTTCTTT.

This chain connects TRBV7-2 to TRBJ1-5; the D gene is possibly TRBD1 (6 bases). The V and J ends lost 1 base and 0 bases respectively, with 10 bases between them. The CDR3 spans 16 residues. Looked up from germline, CDR1 is SGHTA and CDR2 is FQGNSA. CDR3 sequence (DNA): TGTGCCAGCAGCTTAGTCGGACAGTATAGCAATCAGCCCCAGCATTTT. Translation: CASSLVGQYSNQPQHF.

V gene TRBV5-6 combines with J gene TRBJ1-1, with unresolved D. V lost 3 bases and J lost 10, with 19 bases in between. Germline V CDR1 and CDR2: SGHDT, YYEEEE. The CDR3 sequence is 14 residues long. CDR3 coding DNA: TGTGCCAGCAGCTATCCGACACGGGCGGTTGGAGCTTTCTTT. Translated: CASSYPTRAVGAFF.

The table lists this clonotype with many counts. J is TRBJ2-5 and V is TRBV29-1, with 12 bases that match TRBD1. Germline values: CDR1 SQVTM, CDR2 ANQGSEA. The CDR3 has 14 amino acids. V shed 6 bases and J 5 bases; nucleotides not matched to a gene: 7. CDR3 amino acids: CSVAAGTGGETQYF. CDR3 nucleotide sequence: TGCAGCGTCGCCGCCGGGACAGGGGGCGAGACCCAGTACTTC.

This CDR3 is CASSLSGQEQYF. The CDR3 region has the DNA TGTGCCAGCAGCCTATCCGGACAGGAGCAGTACTTC. V and J are TRBV7-9 and TRBJ2-7, with D maybe TRBD1 (6 bases). Trimming removed 5 bases at V and 7 bases at J, with 12 bases between. The CDR3 spans 12 residues. The V gene's germline CDR1 is SEHNR and CDR2 FQNEAQ (reference sequence).

J is TRBJ2-3 and V is TRBV4-2, with 11 bases fitting TRBD2. The CDR3 covers 20 residues. V shed 4 bases, J shed 1 base, and the junction held 16 bases outside the gene matches. CDR1 is LGHNA and CDR2 is YNFKEQ in the germline V gene. This CDR3 reads CASSLPTGLAGGRGTDTQYF. The CDR3 DNA reads TGTGCCAGCAGCCTCCCAACCGGCCTAGCGGGGGGCCGGGGCACAGATACGCAGTATTTT.

This rearrangement joins TRBV20-1 to TRBJ2-3; TRBD2 aligns across 8 bases. The ends lost 0 bases at V and 5 bases at J; junction bases unmatched: 16. The germline V gene has CDR1 DFQATT and CDR2 SNEGSKA (reference sequence). The CDR3 has 18 amino acids. Here the CDR3 reads CSARDFAGGRPGGDTQYF. The CDR3 bases are TGCAGTGCTAGAGATTTCGCGGGGGGCAGACCGGGGGGAGATACGCAGTATTTT.

The chain recombines TRBV20-1 with TRBJ1-1; no definite D call. Germline lookup yields CDR1 DFQATT and CDR2 SNEGSKA (reference sequence). CDR3 size: 12 residues. Deletions cut 5 bases from V and 3 bases from J, with 10 bases between. CDR3 DNA: TGCAGTGCTCTCTGGACCCACACTGAAGCTTTCTTT. It specifies CSALWTHTEAFF.

This clonotype was seen many times. The chain is built from TRBV12-3 or TRBV12-4 and TRBJ2-5, with D maybe TRBD2 (5 bases). This CDR3 contains 13 residues. Trimming removed 4 bases at V and 4 bases at J, with 10 bases between. The CDR3 DNA is TGTGCCAGCAGTTCGGAGGAGGCAGAGACCCAGTACTTC. Its protein is CASSSEEAETQYF.

Many counts were recorded for this clonotype. This chain links TRBV15 with TRBJ2-3; possibly TRBD2 for D (5 bases). Trimming cost V 0 bases and J 6 bases, with 13 bases left between them. CDR1 LNHNV and CDR2 YYDKDF come from the germline V gene (reference sequence). The CDR3 extends over 15 amino acids. CDR3 nucleotides: TGTGCCACCAGCAGAGATACGGGGAACCGGGATACGCAGTATTTT. Its protein is CATSRDTGNRDTQYF.

This clonotype has a handful of counts. The rearrangement joins TRBV5-1 to TRBJ2-1; TRBD2 agrees at 7 bases. The CDR3 consists of 16 residues. Per the germline V gene, CDR1 is SGHRS and CDR2 is YFSETQ. V shed 0 bases and J 7 bases; nucleotides not matched to a gene: 10. Written as DNA, the CDR3 is TGCGCCAGCAGCTTGGGTGGCTCCCGCGGGAGTAATGAGCAGTTCTTC. It codes for CASSLGGSRGSNEQFF.

V gene TRBV7-9 combines with J gene TRBJ1-4; a possible D gene is TRBD1 (5 bases). Trimming removed 1 base at V and 9 bases at J, with 18 bases between. This CDR3 is built from 16 residues. Per the germline V gene, CDR1 is SEHNR and CDR2 is FQNEAQ (reference sequence). CDR3 residues: CASSLDLGRGAQKLFF. The CDR3 bases are TGTGCCAGCAGCTTAGACCTGGGACGCGGGGCTCAAAAACTGTTTTTT.

This clonotype has only a few counts. The chain links TRBV5-5 to TRBJ2-3; 7 bases are shared with TRBD1. Germline CDR1 is SGHKS and CDR2 is YYEKEE (reference sequence). This CDR3 region has 15 residues. J gave up 10 bases and V 2 bases, and 13 bases lay outside the gene matches. The CDR3 protein is CASSLDRDRGVAQYF. The CDR3 DNA sequence: TGTGCCAGCAGCTTAGACCGGGACAGAGGGGTTGCGCAGTATTTT.

The chain is built from TRBV12-3 or TRBV12-4 and TRBJ2-2, with TRBD1 matching over 8 bases. The CDR3 length is 16 residues. V dropped 1 base and J dropped 6; count of bases not matched to a gene: 7. This chain's CDR3 is CASSLEAGGIAGELFF. DNA of the CDR3: TGTGCCAGCAGTTTAGAGGCAGGGGGCATCGCCGGGGAGCTGTTTTTT.

This chain connects TRBV7-2 to TRBJ2-2, with D unresolved. The CDR3 is 15 residues long. With 1 base removed from V and 12 bases from J, the gap between germline ends came to 18 bases. Germline assignment: CDR1 SGHTA and CDR2 FQGNSA. Here the CDR3 DNA reads TGTGCCAGCAGCTTAGAAGGGCCGGCTAGGCTGAAGCTGTTTTTT. This sequence encodes CASSLEGPARLKLFF.

This clonotype has more than one count but fewer than ten. The rearrangement uses TRBV12-3 or TRBV12-4 and TRBJ1-2; 7 positions agree with TRBD1. CDR3 length: 16 amino acids. Germline trimming cut 3 bases from V and 2 bases from J; bases unmatched to any gene: 9. The CDR3 coding sequence is TGTGCCAGCAGTTTCGGCCCGGGACAGCGAAACTATGGCTACACCTTC. It yields the protein CASSFGPGQRNYGYTF.

This clonotype was counted at least ten times. The chain employs TRBV9 and TRBJ2-7; TRBD1 might be the D (6 bases). The V gene's germline CDR1 is SGDLS and CDR2 YYNGEE. The V end lost 3 bases, the J end lost 2 bases, and 12 bases lay between the germline ends. CDR3 length equals 14 residues. CDR3 coding DNA: TGTGCCAGCAGCGAGGGGGACGGGGCCTACGAGCAGTACTTC. Protein product: CASSEGDGAYEQYF.

This clonotype showed up just a few times. The rearrangement uses TRBV9 and TRBJ2-2; the D gene is possibly TRBD2 (5 bases). Germline V lookup: CDR1 SGDLS, CDR2 YYNGEE. This CDR3 is 15 amino acids long. V lost 3 bases, J lost 1 base, and 10 bases lay in between. CDR3: CASSALAMNTGELFF. The CDR3 coding sequence is TGTGCCAGCAGCGCCCTAGCCATGAACACCGGGGAGCTGTTTTTT.

The chain carries TRBV7-9 and TRBJ2-3; D might be TRBD1 (6 bases). The CDR3 sequence is 14 residues long. Trimming removed 4 bases from V and 2 bases from J, with 10 bases in between. Per germline, CDR1 SEHNR and CDR2 FQNEAQ (reference sequence). The CDR3 nucleotides read TGTGCCAGCAGCTCCGGACAGTTCACAGATACGCAGTATTTT. Translation gives CASSSGQFTDTQYF.

The V and J genes are TRBV24-1 and TRBJ2-7; 8 bases agree with TRBD1. The germline CDR1 and CDR2 sequences are KGHDR and SFDVKD. This CDR3 is 16 amino acids long. The ends lost 3 bases at V and 6 bases at J; junction bases unmatched: 12. CDR3 bases: TGTGCCACCAGTGATACTGGACAGGGAACTTTCGGCGAGCAGTACTTC. Its protein product is CATSDTGQGTFGEQYF.